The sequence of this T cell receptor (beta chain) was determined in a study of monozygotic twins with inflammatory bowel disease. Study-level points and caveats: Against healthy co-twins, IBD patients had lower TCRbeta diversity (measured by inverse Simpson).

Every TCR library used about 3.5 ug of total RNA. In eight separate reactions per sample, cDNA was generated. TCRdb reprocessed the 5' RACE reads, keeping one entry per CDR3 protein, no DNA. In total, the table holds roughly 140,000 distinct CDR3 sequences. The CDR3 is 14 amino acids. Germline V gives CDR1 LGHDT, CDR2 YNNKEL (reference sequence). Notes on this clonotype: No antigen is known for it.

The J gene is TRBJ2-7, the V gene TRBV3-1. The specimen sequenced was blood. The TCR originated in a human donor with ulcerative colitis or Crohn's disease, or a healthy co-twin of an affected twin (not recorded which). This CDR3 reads CASSQDPGFHEQYF.